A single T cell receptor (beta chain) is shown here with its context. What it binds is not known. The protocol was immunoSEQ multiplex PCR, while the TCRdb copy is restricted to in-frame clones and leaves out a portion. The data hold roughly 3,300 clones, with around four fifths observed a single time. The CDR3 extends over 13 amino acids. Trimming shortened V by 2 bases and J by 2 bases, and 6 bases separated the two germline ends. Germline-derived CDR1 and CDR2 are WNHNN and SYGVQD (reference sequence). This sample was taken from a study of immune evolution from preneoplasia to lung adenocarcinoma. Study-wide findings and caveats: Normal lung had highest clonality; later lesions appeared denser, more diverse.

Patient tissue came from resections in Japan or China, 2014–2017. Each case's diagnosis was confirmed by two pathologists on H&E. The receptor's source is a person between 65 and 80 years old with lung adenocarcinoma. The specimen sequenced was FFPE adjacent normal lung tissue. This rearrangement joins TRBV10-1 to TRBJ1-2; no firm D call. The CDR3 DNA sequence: TGCGCCAGCAGTGAGACCATAAACTATGGCTACACCTTC. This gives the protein CASSETINYGYTF.